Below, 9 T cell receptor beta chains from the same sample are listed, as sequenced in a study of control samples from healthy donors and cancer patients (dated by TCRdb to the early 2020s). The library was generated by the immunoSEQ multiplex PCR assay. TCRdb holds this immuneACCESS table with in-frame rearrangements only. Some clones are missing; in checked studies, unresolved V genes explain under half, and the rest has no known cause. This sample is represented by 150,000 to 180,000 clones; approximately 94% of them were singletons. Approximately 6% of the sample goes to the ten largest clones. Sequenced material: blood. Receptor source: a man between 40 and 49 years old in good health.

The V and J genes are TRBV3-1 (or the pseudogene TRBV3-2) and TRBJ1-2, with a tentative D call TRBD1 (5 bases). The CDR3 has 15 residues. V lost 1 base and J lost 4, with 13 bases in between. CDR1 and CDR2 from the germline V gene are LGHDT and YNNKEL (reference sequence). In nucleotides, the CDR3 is TGTGCCAGCAGCCAAGCACGGGGACCGGGCTATGGCTACACCTTC. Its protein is CASSQARGPGYGYTF.

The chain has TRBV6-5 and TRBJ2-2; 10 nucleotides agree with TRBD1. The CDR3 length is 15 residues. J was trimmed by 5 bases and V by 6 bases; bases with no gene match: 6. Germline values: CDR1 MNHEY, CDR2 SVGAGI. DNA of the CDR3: TGTGCCAGCAGCCGAAGGACAGGGGGGACCGGGGAGCTGTTTTTT. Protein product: CASSRRTGGTGELFF.

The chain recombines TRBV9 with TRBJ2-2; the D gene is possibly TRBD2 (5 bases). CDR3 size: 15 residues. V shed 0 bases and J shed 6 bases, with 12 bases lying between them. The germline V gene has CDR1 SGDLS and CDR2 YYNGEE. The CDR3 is CASSVGLAWAGELFF. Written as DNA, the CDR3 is TGTGCCAGCAGCGTAGGGCTAGCTTGGGCCGGGGAGCTGTTTTTT.

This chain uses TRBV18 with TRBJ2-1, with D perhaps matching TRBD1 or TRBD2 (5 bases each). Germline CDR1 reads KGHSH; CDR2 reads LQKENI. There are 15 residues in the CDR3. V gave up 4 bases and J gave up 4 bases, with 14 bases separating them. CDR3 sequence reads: CASSRTGAAYNEQFF. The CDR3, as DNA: TGTGCCAGCTCACGAACCGGGGCTGCGTACAATGAGCAGTTCTTC.

This CDR3 is CASSFVGAGYGYTF. CDR3 coding DNA: TGTGCCAGCAGTTTTGTGGGGGCGGGCTATGGCTACACCTTC. The V and J genes are TRBV27 and TRBJ1-2, with D tentatively TRBD1 (6 bases). The CDR3 is 14 residues long. CDR1 is MNHEY, CDR2 SMNVEV, per germline (reference sequence). Trimming took off 3 bases at V and 4 bases at J, with 12 bases between the two ends.

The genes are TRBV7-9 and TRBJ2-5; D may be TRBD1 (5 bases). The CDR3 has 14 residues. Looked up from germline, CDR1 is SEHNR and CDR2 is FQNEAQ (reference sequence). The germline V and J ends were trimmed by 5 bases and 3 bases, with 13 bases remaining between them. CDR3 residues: CASSGIDSKETQYF. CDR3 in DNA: TGTGCCAGCAGCGGGATAGACAGTAAAGAGACCCAGTACTTC.

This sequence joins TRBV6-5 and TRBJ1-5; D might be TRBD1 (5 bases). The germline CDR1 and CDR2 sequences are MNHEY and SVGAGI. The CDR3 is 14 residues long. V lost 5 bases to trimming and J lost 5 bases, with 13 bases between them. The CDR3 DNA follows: TGTGCCAGCAGTCCCACAAGGGGAGATCAGCCCCAGCATTTT. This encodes CASSPTRGDQPQHF.

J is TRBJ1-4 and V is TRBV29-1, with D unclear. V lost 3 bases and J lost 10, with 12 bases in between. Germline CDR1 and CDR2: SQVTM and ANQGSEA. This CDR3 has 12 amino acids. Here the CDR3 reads CSVEGSSGKLFF. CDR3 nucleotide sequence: TGCAGCGTTGAGGGGAGCTCAGGAAAACTGTTTTTT.

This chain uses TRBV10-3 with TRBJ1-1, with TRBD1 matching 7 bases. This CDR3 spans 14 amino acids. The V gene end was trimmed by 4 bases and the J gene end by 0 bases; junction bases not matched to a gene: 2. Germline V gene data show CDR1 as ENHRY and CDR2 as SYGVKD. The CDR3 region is CAISVGQMNTEAFF. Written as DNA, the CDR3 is TGTGCCATCAGTGTGGGACAGATGAACACTGAAGCTTTCTTT.